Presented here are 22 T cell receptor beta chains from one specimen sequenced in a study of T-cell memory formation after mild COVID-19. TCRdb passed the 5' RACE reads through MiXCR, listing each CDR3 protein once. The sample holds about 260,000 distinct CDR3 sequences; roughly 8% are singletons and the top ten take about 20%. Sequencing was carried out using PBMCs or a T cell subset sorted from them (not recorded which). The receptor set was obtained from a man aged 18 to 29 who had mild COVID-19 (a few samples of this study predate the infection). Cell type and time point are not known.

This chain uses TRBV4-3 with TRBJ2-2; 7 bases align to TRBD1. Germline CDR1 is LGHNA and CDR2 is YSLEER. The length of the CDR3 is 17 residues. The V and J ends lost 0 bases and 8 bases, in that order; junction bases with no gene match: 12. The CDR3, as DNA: TGCGCCAGCAGCCAAGACAGGGGGAGAAGGGCGAGTGGGGAGCTGTTTTTT. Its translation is CASSQDRGRRASGELFF.

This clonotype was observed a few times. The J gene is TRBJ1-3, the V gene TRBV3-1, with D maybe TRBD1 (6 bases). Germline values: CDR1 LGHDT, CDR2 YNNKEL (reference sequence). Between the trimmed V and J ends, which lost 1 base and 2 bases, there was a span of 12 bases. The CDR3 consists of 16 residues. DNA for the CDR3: TGTGCCAGCAGCCAAGGACAGGCGTTACCTGGAAACACCATATATTTT. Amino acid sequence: CASSQGQALPGNTIYF. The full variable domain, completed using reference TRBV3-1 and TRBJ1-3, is DTAVSQTPKYLVTQMGNDKSIKCEQNLGHDTMYWYKQDSKKFLKIMFSYNNKELIINETVPNRFSPKSPDKAHLNLHINSLELGDSAVYFCASSQGQALPGNTIYFGEGSWLTVV.

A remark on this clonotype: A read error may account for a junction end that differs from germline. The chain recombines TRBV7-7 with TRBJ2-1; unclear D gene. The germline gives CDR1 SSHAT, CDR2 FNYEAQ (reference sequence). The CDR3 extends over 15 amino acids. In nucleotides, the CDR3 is TGTGCTAGCAGCGCCCAGAAGAGCTCCTACAATGAGCAGTTCTTC. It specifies CASSAQKSSYNEQFF.

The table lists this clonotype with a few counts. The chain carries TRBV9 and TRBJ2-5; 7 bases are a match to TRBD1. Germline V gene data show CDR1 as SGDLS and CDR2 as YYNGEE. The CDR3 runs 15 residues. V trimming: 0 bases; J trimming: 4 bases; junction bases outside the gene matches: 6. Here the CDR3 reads CASSVASRGLETQYF. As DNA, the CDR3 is TGTGCCAGCAGCGTAGCCTCAAGGGGGCTAGAGACCCAGTACTTC.

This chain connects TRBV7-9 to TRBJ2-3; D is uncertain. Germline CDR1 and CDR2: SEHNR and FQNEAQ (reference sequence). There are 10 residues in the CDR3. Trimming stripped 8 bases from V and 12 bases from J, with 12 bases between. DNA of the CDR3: TGTGCCAGCGGAGCTAGATCACAGTATTTT. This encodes CASGARSQYF.

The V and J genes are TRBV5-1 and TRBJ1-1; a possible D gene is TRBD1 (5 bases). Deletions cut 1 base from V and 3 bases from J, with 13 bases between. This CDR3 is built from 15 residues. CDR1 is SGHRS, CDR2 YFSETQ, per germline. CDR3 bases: TGCGCCAGCAGCTTGTTCGAGGGGAGCGACACTGAAGCTTTCTTT. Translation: CASSLFEGSDTEAFF.

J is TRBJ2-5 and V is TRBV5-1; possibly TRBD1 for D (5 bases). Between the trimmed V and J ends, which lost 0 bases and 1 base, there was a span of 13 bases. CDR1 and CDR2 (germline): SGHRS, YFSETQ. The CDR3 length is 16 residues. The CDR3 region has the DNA TGCGCCAGCAGCTTGGGACCCCTTGGGGCCCAAGAGACCCAGTACTTC. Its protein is CASSLGPLGAQETQYF.

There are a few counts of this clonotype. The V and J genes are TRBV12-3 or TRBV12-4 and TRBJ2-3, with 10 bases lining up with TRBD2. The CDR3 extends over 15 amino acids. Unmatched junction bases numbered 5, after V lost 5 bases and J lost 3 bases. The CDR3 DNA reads TGTGCCAGCAGTCTCCTAGCGGGGGAGACAGATACGCAGTATTTT. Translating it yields CASSLLAGETDTQYF.

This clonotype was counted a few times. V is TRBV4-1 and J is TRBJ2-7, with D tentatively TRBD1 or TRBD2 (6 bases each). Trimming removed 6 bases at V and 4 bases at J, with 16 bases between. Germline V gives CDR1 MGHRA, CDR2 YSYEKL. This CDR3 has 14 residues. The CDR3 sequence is CASSWGDNGYEQYF. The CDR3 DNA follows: TGCGCCAGCAGTTGGGGGGACAACGGGTACGAGCAGTACTTC.

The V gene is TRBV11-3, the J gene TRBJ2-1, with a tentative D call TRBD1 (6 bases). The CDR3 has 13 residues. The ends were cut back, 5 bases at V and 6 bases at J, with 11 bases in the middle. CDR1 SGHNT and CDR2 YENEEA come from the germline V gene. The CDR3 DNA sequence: TGTGCCAGCAGCCGTATAGGGGGCAATGAGCAGTTCTTC. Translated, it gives CASSRIGGNEQFF.

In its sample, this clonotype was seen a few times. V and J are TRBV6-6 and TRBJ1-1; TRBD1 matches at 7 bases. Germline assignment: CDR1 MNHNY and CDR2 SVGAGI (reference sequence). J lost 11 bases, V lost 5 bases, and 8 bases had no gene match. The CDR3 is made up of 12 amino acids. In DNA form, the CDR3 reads TGTGCCAGCAGTCTGCAGGGGGGACAGGCTTTCTTT. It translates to CASSLQGGQAFF.

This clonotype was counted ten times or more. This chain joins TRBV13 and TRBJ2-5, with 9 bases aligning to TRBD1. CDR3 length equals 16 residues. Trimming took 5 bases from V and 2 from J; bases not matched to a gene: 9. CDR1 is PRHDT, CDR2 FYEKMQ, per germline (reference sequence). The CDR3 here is CASSLRGDRAQETQYF. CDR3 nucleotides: TGTGCCAGCAGCCTCCGTGGGGACAGGGCTCAAGAGACCCAGTACTTC. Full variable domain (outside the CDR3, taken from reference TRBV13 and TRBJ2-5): AAGVIQSPRHLIKEKRETATLKCYPIPRHDTVYWYQQGPGQDPQFLISFYEKMQSDKGSIPDRFSAQQFSDYHSELNMSSLELGDSALYFCASSLRGDRAQETQYFGPGTRLLVL.

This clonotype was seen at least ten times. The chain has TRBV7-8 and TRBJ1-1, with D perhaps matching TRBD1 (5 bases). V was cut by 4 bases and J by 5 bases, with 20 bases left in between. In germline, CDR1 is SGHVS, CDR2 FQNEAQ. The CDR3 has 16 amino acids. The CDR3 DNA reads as TGTGCCAGCAGCTCCCCTCGGGTCAGGGTGAGGACTGAAGCTTTCTTT. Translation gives CASSSPRVRVRTEAFF.

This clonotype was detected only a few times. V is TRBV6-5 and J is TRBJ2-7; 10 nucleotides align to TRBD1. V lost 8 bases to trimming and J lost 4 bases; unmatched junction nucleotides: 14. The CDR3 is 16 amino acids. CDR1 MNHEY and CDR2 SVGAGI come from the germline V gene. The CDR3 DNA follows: TGTGCCAGCGGGATATATTCCGGGACAGGGGTGTACGAGCAGTACGTC. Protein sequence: CASGIYSGTGVYEQYV.

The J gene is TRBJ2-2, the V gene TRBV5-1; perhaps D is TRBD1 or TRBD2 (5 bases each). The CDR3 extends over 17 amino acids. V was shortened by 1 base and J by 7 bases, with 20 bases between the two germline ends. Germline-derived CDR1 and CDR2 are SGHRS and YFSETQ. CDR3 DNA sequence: TGCGCCAGCAGCTTGTTGCTGGGCGAGGGGACCGACGGGGAGCTGTTTTTT. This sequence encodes CASSLLLGEGTDGELFF.

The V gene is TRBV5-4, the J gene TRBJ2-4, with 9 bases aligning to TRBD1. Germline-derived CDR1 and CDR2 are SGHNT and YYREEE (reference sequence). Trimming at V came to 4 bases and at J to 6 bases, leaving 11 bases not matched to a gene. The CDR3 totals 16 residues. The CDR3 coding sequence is TGTGCCAGCAGCGCATCGGGACAGGGACCTAGAAACATTCAGTACTTC. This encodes CASSASGQGPRNIQYF.

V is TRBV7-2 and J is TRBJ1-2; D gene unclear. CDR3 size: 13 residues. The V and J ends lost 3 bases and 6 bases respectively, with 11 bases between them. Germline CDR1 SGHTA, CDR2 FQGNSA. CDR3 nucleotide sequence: TGTGCCAGCAGCTTCTCGGTGGTGGATGGCTACACCTTC. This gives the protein CASSFSVVDGYTF.

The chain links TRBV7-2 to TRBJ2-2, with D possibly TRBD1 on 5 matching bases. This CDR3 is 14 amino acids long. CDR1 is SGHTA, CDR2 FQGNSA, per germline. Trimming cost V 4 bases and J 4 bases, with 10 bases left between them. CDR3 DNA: TGTGCCAGCAGCTCATCCCAGGGCACCGGGGAGCTGTTTTTT. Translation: CASSSSQGTGELFF.

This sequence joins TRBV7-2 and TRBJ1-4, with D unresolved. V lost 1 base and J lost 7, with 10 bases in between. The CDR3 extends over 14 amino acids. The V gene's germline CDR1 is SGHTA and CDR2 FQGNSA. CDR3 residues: CASSLETPVEKLFF. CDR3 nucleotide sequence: TGTGCCAGCAGCTTAGAAACCCCTGTTGAAAAACTGTTTTTT.

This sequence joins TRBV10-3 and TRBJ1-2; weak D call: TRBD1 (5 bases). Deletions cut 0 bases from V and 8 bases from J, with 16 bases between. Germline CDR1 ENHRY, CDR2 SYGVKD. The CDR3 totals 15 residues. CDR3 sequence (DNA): TGTGCCATCAGTGAGTCACCCGGGGCTTTGGAGGGCTACACCTTC. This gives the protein CAISESPGALEGYTF.

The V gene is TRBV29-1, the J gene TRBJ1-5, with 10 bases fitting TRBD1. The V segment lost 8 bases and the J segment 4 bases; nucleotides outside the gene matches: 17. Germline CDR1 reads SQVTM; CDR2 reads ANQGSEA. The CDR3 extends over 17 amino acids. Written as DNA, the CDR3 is TGCAGCTCCTACCGGGACAGGGGAACGGGTAGTAATCAGCCCCAGCATTTT. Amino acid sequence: CSSYRDRGTGSNQPQHF.

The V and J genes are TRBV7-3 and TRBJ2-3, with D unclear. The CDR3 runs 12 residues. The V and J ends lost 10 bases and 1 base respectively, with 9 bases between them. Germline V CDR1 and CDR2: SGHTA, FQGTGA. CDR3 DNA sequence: TGTGCCACTTCGACCGGCACAGATACGCAGTATTTT. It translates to CATSTGTDTQYF.